The T cell receptor (beta chain) under discussion was sequenced for a study of T cells in Graves' hyperthyroidism and ophthalmopathy (dated by TCRdb to between 2019 and 2020). Looking at the study overall: Peripheral blood was sampled at the time of initial diagnosis, prior to any treatment. To identify TCR V-J signatures that set the groups apart, the researchers used a discovery cohort of approximately 98 patients, made up of 43 with Graves' ophthalmopathy and 57 with stable Graves' hyperthyroidism. Prospective prediction of ophthalmopathy was tested in an independent validation cohort consisting of about 19 hyperthyroidism patients and around 17 patients who later progressed to ophthalmopathy. The roughly 90 discovery patients were divided at random into training and test sets in a 7:3 ratio. In addition, the study compared T-cell repertoires in thyroid tissue and in blood from roughly six Graves' hyperthyroidism patients. Following sampling, methimazole starting at 30 mg daily was given to hyperthyroidism patients, and high-dose intravenous methylprednisolone was given to ophthalmopathy patients. TCR Vbeta CDR3 sequencing of 135 peripheral blood samples (around 45 ophthalmopathy, about 74 hyperthyroidism and roughly 17 progressor patients) is reported in the paper. What the work shows at the level of the full study, not this receptor alone: Sample size was not statistically predetermined, and blinding of investigators to group allocation was not performed. Most expanded thyroid clonotypes (frequency above 0.001) were also detected in blood, a finding suggesting that blood repertoires may reflect thyroid immune responses. A 13 V-J signature model separated ophthalmopathy from stable hyperthyroidism, with approximately 87% sensitivity and about 81% specificity in cross-validation and 80%/75% in testing. During validation, the model predicted progression to ophthalmopathy a median of about 5.9 months ahead of onset, with around 71% sensitivity and 72.22% specificity.

At least ten counts were recorded for this clonotype. The target of this receptor is not known. The input lacks base qualities; no much larger clone sits a single base away. Spanning cysteine to phenylalanine, the CDR3 consists of 14 amino acids. This entry keeps only the CDR3 DNA: 42 bases, framed from base 1. In the germline V gene (reference sequence), CDR1 corresponds to MNHEY and CDR2 to SMNVEV. V loses 2 bases, J loses 4 bases, and the germline ends lie 10 bases apart. TCR beta CDR3 regions were amplified from RNA transcripts. The TCR CDR3 was subjected to a first round of RT-PCR using the HTBI primer set and the Qiagen OneStep RT-PCR kit. A second multiplex PCR round built the libraries, followed by size selection and purification. The libraries were sequenced on an Illumina HiSeq2000 using paired-end 100 bp reads. Per the original workflow: Raw data were processed with SOAPnuke, discarding reads with adapters, uncalled bases, mean Phred below 15, or no exact constant-primer or identifier match. High-quality paired reads were merged with COPE v1.2.5, and unique nucleotide sequences were defined as clonotypes. Clonotypes were aligned to IMGT TRBV, TRBD and TRBJ reference segments using MiTCR v1.1. Analysis was restricted to V-J combinations with a frequency above 0.0001, which covered 98% to 99.2% of repertoires. A TCS score was defined as the ratio of F50 (clonal expansion) to E x V (chaos), with BLOSUM62-based TCRdist applied between CDR3 peptides within each V-J. Welch's t-statistics and random forest reduced roughly 530 V-J features to 13, which were used in a naive Bayes classifier (R e1071). The raw public reads went through TCRdb reprocessing: fastp at Q25, MiXCR clone calling, in-frame beta chains kept. Merged by CDR3 protein, the rows form single entries marked with the most common genes and DNA. The V and J calls reflect TCRdb's pipeline rather than the authors' work. The sample data list approximately 590,000 distinct CDR3 sequences, and approximately 14% of these were observed just once. The leading ten clones occupy around 6.6% of the sample.

Graves' hyperthyroidism was defined as stable when no progression to ophthalmopathy occurred over 18 months of follow-up. The hyperthyroidism patients were between 18 and 65 years old and newly diagnosed, with a disease duration of less than 2 months. The study excluded patients with uncontrolled infections, other autoimmune diseases, pregnancy or lactation. Diagnoses were based on clinical symptoms, serum thyroxine and TRAb, thyroid ultrasound and orbital computed tomography. PBMCs were isolated from around 10 ml of fresh peripheral blood by Ficoll-Paque density gradient centrifugation. Total RNA was extracted using Trizol reagent, and RNA quality was assessed on an Agilent 2100 Bioanalyzer.

The rearranged chain carries TRBV27 and TRBJ2-3; the D element might be TRBD1 or TRBD2, as each aligns at 6 bases. The sequence was collected from a woman aged 25 to 39 with Graves' hyperthyroidism. Specimen: blood. For the CDR3, the sequence is CASSLIGGPDTQYF. The DNA is TGTGCCAGCAGTTTAATTGGGGGGCCAGATACGCAGTATTTT.